This T cell receptor (beta chain) was found in a study of CD8 T cell repertoires and HIV-1 epitope variants. Sequenced by immunoSEQ multiplex PCR; TCRdb stores in-frame clones only, minus some. The table has 3,500 to 4,000 clones, about two thirds seen once. The CDR3 runs to 13 residues. CDR1 and CDR2 (germline): MNHEY, SVGAGI. V lost 2 bases and J lost 6, with 10 bases in between. With regard to this clone: Its matching antigen is unknown.

This clonotype was sampled from a male donor with HIV. Sequencing was carried out using cultured CD8+ T cells derived from PBMCs. The chain is built from TRBV6-5 and TRBJ1-2, with no clear D. CDR3 loop: CASSYVATDGYTF. CDR3 sequence (DNA): TGTGCCAGCAGTTACGTGGCGACGGATGGCTACACCTTC.